A selection of T cell receptor beta chains follows, all from one sample in a study of post-analysis software for immune sequencing data. Using its own MiXCR run on the PCR reads, TCRdb lists one record per CDR3 protein. The sample contains approximately 730,000 distinct CDR3 sequences, 46% of which appear only once. Sequencing input: blood. Receptors originate from a girl aged 5-17 years with multiple sclerosis. CDR3s include the opening cysteine and the closing phenylalanine or tryptophan. Fields, in order: J gene, CDR3 length, V gene, CDR3 protein.

>TRBJ2-3|16|TRBV4-3
CASSRETGVGTDTQYF
>TRBJ2-1|11|TRBV12-3/TRBV12-4
CASTYRDEQFF
>TRBJ1-4|16|TRBV9
CASSVGQGALGEKLFF
>TRBJ2-7|13|TRBV20-1
CSASGPWGYEQYF
>TRBJ2-1|16|TRBV20-1
CSARPAQASSYNEQFF
>TRBJ2-2|15|TRBV12-3/TRBV12-4
CASSLGGGPVGELFF
>TRBJ2-1|16|TRBV11-1
CASSRTGYSSYNEQFF
>TRBJ2-7|15|TRBV12-3/TRBV12-4
CASSIVAGELYEQYF
>TRBJ1-4|18|TRBV27
CASSLSGVSLATNEKLFF
>TRBJ2-1|18|TRBV20-1
CSATTSGGSLGVGGEQFF
>TRBJ2-1|12|TRBV5-1
CASSSGENEQFF
>NA|16|TRBV29-1
CSVDTPERELGSEQYF
>TRBJ2-7|13|TRBV20-1
CSAGPSGRDEQYF
>TRBJ2-3|12|TRBV5-1
CASGGGGDTQYF
>TRBJ1-1|12|TRBV24-1
CASTSDSGEAFF
>TRBJ2-5|15|TRBV11-1
CASRPTGKEQETQYF
>TRBJ2-4|18|TRBV7-3
CAGSLQGGLSVAKNIQYF
>TRBJ2-1|11|TRBV20-1
CSAPTGVEQFF
>TRBJ2-1|15|TRBV6-5
CASRNLAGVFNEQFF
>TRBJ1-2|9|TRBV27
CARGYGYTF
>TRBJ1-6|14|TRBV15
CATSRDAGNSPLHF
>TRBJ2-3|16|TRBV20-1
CSARGLLAGLTDTQYF
>TRBJ1-2|15|TRBV29-1
CSVEGRTENNYGYTF
>TRBJ1-2|13|TRBV9
CASSRDRGYGYTF
>TRBJ2-3|16|TRBV12-3/TRBV12-4
CASSLRTGTSADTQYF
>TRBJ2-1|16|TRBV27
CASSTGTSGSPNEQFF
>TRBJ2-1|16|TRBV7-9
CASSEIQGPLGNEQFF
>TRBJ2-5|15|TRBV25-1
CASSESQSLGETQYF
>TRBJ2-5|16|TRBV5-6
CASSLWPGSAQETQYF
>TRBJ2-1|13|TRBV11-2
CASSFFGSYEQFF
>TRBJ2-3|13|TRBV20-1
CSARDIGTDTQYF
>TRBJ2-3|16|TRBV18
CASSPPASGRMHAQYF
>TRBJ2-3|14|TRBV24-1
CATSLAGGTDTQYF
>TRBJ1-5|17|TRBV7-8
CASSLARLGTRTMPQHF